This T cell receptor beta chain was retrieved from a study of cytomegalovirus exposure and HLA in healthy donors. CDR3 length: 13 residues. Per germline, CDR1 SNHLY and CDR2 FYNNEI. V lost 7 bases to trimming and J lost 9 bases; unmatched junction nucleotides: 7. Concerning this clone itself: What it binds is not known.

Study-wide findings and caveats: TCR beta sequences numbering 16,951 were associated with HLA alleles at 0.05 false discovery rate in a later analysis.

PCR primers comprised 60 Vbeta and 13 Jbeta primers. The table came from immunoSEQ multiplex PCR; TCRdb's copy has only in-frame clones and leaves some out. The sample comprises roughly 140,000 clones, about 64% of which are singletons, and roughly 7% rests with the top ten. The clonotype originates from a woman aged 60-70 years in good health and CMV-seropositive. The sequencing sample was made of PBMCs. The chain links TRBV2 to TRBJ2-1, with 9 bases identical to TRBD1. This chain's CDR3 is CASTTGQGGEQFF. CDR3 bases: TGTGCCAGCACAACGGGACAGGGCGGTGAGCAGTTCTTC.